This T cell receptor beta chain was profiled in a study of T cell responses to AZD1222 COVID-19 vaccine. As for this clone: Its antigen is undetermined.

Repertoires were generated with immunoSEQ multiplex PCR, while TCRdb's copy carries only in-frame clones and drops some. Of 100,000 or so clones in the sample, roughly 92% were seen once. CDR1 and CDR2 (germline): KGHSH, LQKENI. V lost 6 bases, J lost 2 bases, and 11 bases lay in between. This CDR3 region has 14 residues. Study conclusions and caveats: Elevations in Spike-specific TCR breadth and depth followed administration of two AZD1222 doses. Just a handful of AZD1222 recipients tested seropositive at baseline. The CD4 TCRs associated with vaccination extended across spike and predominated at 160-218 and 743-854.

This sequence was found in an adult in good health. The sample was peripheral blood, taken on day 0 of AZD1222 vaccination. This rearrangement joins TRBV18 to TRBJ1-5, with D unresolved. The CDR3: CASSRSRGNQPQHF. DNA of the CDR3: TGTGCCAGCTCCCGCTCGAGGGGCAATCAGCCCCAGCATTTT.